The rows below give T cell receptor beta chains drawn from one sample of a study of T cell responses to AZD1222 COVID-19 vaccine. The protocol was immunoSEQ multiplex PCR, while the TCRdb copy is restricted to in-frame clones and leaves out a portion. The data hold 130,000 to 150,000 clones, with around nine tenths observed a single time. Sample: peripheral blood, taken on day 0 of MenACWY control vaccination. The source of these receptors is an adult in good health. Each CDR3 is given with its conserved first and last residue. A D gene is named only where the DNA matches it firmly. Clone sizes are given selectively: once, few, many, or a class where the clone is expanded.

CDR3 length	D gene	V gene	J gene	clone size	CDR3 protein	CDR3 DNA
13	.	TRBV10-2	TRBJ2-7	.	CASSSPAPFEQYF	TGCGCCAGCAGTTCTCCAGCGCCCTTCGAGCAGTACTTC
15	.	TRBV7-2	TRBJ2-1	.	CASSLGGTLYNEQFF	TGTGCCAGCAGCTTAGGTGGGACTCTCTACAATGAGCAGTTCTTC
21	TRBD2	TRBV4-1	TRBJ2-7	.	CASSQTLLPGLAGPHSYEQYF	TGCGCCAGCAGCCAAACTCTCCTTCCGGGACTAGCGGGACCACACTCCTACGAGCAGTACTTC
14	.	TRBV7-2	TRBJ2-7	.	CASSPAGGLGEQYF	TGTGCCAGCAGTCCCGCCGGGGGTTTGGGGGAGCAGTACTTC
17	.	TRBV11-2	TRBJ2-7	once	CASRSPFRGVSSYEQYF	TGTGCCAGCAGGTCACCCTTCAGGGGTGTCAGCTCCTACGAGCAGTACTTC
13	.	TRBV27	TRBJ2-3	.	CASSLAAADTQYF	TGTGCCAGCAGTTTAGCAGCGGCAGATACGCAGTATTTT
12	.	TRBV5-6	TRBJ1-2	once	CASSLSYYGYTF	TGTGCCAGCAGCTTGAGTTACTATGGCTACACCTTC
14	TRBD1	TRBV10-1	TRBJ2-7	.	CASSSGTGQREQYF	TGCGCCAGCAGCTCCGGGACAGGGCAAAGGGAGCAGTACTTC
15	.	TRBV3-1/TRBV3-2	TRBJ1-3	.	CTSSPGAHSGNTIYF	TGTACCAGCAGCCCCGGGGCTCACTCTGGAAACACCATATATTTT
12	.	TRBV12-5	TRBJ1-1	.	CASGQPALEAFF	TGTGCTAGTGGCCAACCAGCCCTTGAAGCTTTCTTT
16	TRBD1	TRBV5-1	TRBJ1-4	.	CASSGAPGGSNEKLFF	TGCGCCAGCAGCGGGGCCCCAGGGGGCTCGAATGAAAAACTGTTTTTT
14	TRBD1	TRBV7-9	TRBJ2-5	.	CASSLDRGQETQYF	TGTGCCAGCAGCTTAGACAGGGGGCAAGAGACCCAGTACTTC
13	.	TRBV30	TRBJ1-5	.	CAAWAGQGQPQHF	TGTGCCGCCTGGGCAGGGCAGGGTCAGCCCCAGCATTTT
14	TRBD1	TRBV3-1/TRBV3-2	TRBJ1-1	.	CASSLGTANTEAFF	TGTGCCAGCAGCCTCGGGACAGCGAACACTGAAGCTTTCTTT
13	.	TRBV25-1	TRBJ1-1	.	CASTPTANTEAFF	TGTGCCAGCACCCCGACAGCGAACACTGAAGCTTTCTTT
15	.	TRBV5-8	TRBJ1-5	.	CASSLVSGGGQPQHF	TGTGCCAGCAGCTTAGTTTCCGGGGGCGGTCAGCCCCAGCATTTT
16	.	TRBV27	TRBJ2-4	.	CASSLLHTSKENIQYF	TGTGCCAGCAGCCTCTTACACACGAGTAAAGAAAACATTCAGTACTTC
13	.	TRBV7-9	TRBJ1-2	.	CASSFDRYYGYTF	TGTGCCAGCAGCTTCGACAGATACTATGGCTACACCTTC
13	TRBD1	TRBV10-2	TRBJ2-7	once	CASSEGQGYEQYF	TGCGCCAGCAGTGAGGGACAGGGCTACGAGCAGTACTTC
14	.	TRBV6-5	TRBJ1-1	.	CASSRNRETTEAFF	TGTGCCAGCAGCAGAAACAGAGAAACCACTGAAGCTTTCTTT
14	TRBD2	TRBV27	TRBJ2-7	.	CASSGSGGTYEQYF	TGTGCCAGCAGTGGTAGCGGGGGCACCTACGAGCAGTACTTC
15	TRBD1	TRBV30	TRBJ1-2	.	CAGRPDRGVNYGYTF	TGTGCCGGACGCCCCGACAGGGGTGTTAACTATGGCTACACCTTC
17	.	TRBV28	TRBJ2-1	.	CASSLWADRSSYNEQFF	TGTGCCAGCAGTTTATGGGCTGACAGGAGCTCCTACAATGAGCAGTTCTTC
14	TRBD1	TRBV19	TRBJ1-2	once	CAREDRAANYGYTF	TGTGCCAGAGAGGACAGGGCAGCTAACTATGGCTACACCTTC
14	.	TRBV20-1	TRBJ1-5	.	CSASSRGGNQPQHF	TGCAGTGCTAGTAGCAGGGGAGGCAATCAGCCCCAGCATTTT
14	.	TRBV11-3	TRBJ2-2	.	CASSLDYLSGELFF	TGTGCCAGCAGCTTAGACTATTTGTCCGGGGAGCTGTTTTTT
14	TRBD1	TRBV5-1	TRBJ2-5	.	CASSPTGVQETQYF	TGCGCCAGCAGCCCCACAGGGGTTCAAGAGACCCAGTACTTC
15	TRBD1	TRBV10-3	TRBJ1-3	.	CAISRDRGPGNTIYF	TGTGCCATCAGTCGGGACAGGGGGCCTGGAAACACCATATATTTT
16	.	TRBV6-5	TRBJ1-2	.	CASSYSTGLGNYGYTF	TGTGCCAGCAGTTACTCCACGGGACTGGGAAACTATGGCTACACCTTC
16	.	TRBV2	TRBJ2-2	.	CASSEARIAVTGELFF	TGTGCCAGCAGTGAAGCGCGAATAGCGGTCACCGGGGAGCTGTTTTTT
16	TRBD1	TRBV19	TRBJ2-1	.	CASSIDSGGTYNEQFF	TGTGCCAGTAGTATCGATTCAGGGGGAACCTACAATGAGCAGTTCTTC
15	TRBD2	TRBV2	TRBJ2-5	.	CASSDWLADQETQYF	TGTGCCAGCAGTGACTGGCTAGCGGACCAAGAGACCCAGTACTTC
14	.	TRBV5-4	TRBJ1-5	.	CASSITGSDQPQHF	TGTGCCAGCAGCATTACAGGGTCAGATCAGCCCCAGCATTTT
16	.	TRBV7-2	TRBJ2-1	.	CASSLGVLTLYNEQFF	TGTGCCAGCAGCTTAGGTGTCTTAACCCTCTACAATGAGCAGTTCTTC
16	TRBD2	TRBV11-3	TRBJ2-1	.	CASSSPGTSGNNEQFF	TGTGCCAGCAGCTCACCAGGGACTAGCGGGAACAATGAGCAGTTCTTC
15	.	TRBV4-1	TRBJ1-2	.	CASSQTLGGPYGYTF	TGCGCCAGCAGCCAAACCCTCGGGGGCCCCTATGGCTACACCTTC
14	TRBD2	TRBV20-1	TRBJ2-1	.	CSASLRGGINEQFF	TGCAGTGCTAGTTTGCGGGGGGGCATCAATGAGCAGTTCTTC
14	.	TRBV6-1	TRBJ1-5	.	CASSERWSNQPQHF	TGTGCCAGCAGTGAAAGATGGTCCAATCAGCCCCAGCATTTT
14	.	TRBV9	TRBJ2-3	.	CASSGGPRTDTQYF	TGTGCCAGCAGCGGGGGCCCCCGCACAGATACGCAGTATTTT
13	.	TRBV27	TRBJ1-1	.	CASSLFTNTEAFF	TGTGCCAGCAGTTTATTCACGAACACTGAAGCTTTCTTT
17	.	TRBV4-1	TRBJ2-5	.	CASSQVPGEAAQETQYF	TGCGCCAGCAGCCAAGTTCCCGGAGAAGCGGCCCAAGAGACCCAGTACTTC
14	TRBD2	TRBV6-5	TRBJ2-3	.	CASRTSGSTDTQYF	TGTGCCAGCAGGACTAGCGGGAGCACAGATACGCAGTATTTT
17	TRBD1	TRBV28	TRBJ1-6	.	CASRRGTGESYNSPLHF	TGTGCCAGCAGACGTGGGACAGGCGAATCCTATAATTCACCCCTCCACTTT
17	.	TRBV27	TRBJ1-3	few	CASSYWNPGPSGNTIYF	TGTGCCAGCAGTTACTGGAACCCCGGGCCCTCTGGAAACACCATATATTTT
13	.	TRBV18	TRBJ1-5	.	CASSHSANQPQHF	TGTGCCAGCTCACACAGCGCAAATCAGCCCCAGCATTTT
16	.	TRBV6-2/TRBV6-3	TRBJ1-3	.	CASSYGRRGSGNTIYF	TGTGCCAGCAGTTACGGGAGACGCGGCTCTGGAAACACCATATATTTT
16	TRBD2	TRBV18	TRBJ2-1	.	CASSPPTSGNVNEQFF	TGTGCCAGCTCACCACCGACTAGCGGGAACGTCAATGAGCAGTTCTTC
14	.	TRBV18	TRBJ1-2	few	CASSQGTDGYGYTF	TGTGCCAGCTCACAGGGGACGGATGGATATGGCTACACCTTC
15	TRBD2	TRBV19	TRBJ2-7	.	CASSKQGLAGEEQYF	TGTGCCAGTAGTAAACAGGGACTAGCGGGGGAGGAGCAGTACTTC
16	.	TRBV7-9	TRBJ2-3	.	CASSRLSWASTDTQYF	TGTGCCAGCAGTCGACTAAGCTGGGCATCCACAGATACGCAGTATTTT
13	TRBD1	TRBV6-6	TRBJ2-7	.	CASRKGTAYEQYF	TGTGCCAGCAGGAAGGGGACAGCCTACGAGCAGTACTTC
15	.	TRBV27	TRBJ2-3	.	CASSPERSPVDTQYF	TGTGCCAGCAGTCCCGAGCGATCCCCAGTGGATACGCAGTATTTT
20	TRBD2	TRBV4-1	TRBJ2-1	.	CASSQGSLRSGSGSYNEQFF	TGCGCCAGCAGCCAAGGGTCCCTACGGAGCGGGAGTGGGTCCTACAATGAGCAGTTCTTC
15	.	TRBV4-1	TRBJ1-2	.	CASSQDRDRPYGYTF	TGCGCCAGCAGCCAAGATCGAGACAGGCCCTATGGCTACACCTTC
11	.	TRBV3-1/TRBV3-2	TRBJ2-7	.	CASSQQYEQYF	TGTGCCAGCAGCCAACAATACGAGCAGTACTTC
15	TRBD2	TRBV9	TRBJ2-3	.	CASNIAGAVTDTQYF	TGTGCCAGCAACATAGCGGGAGCAGTCACAGATACGCAGTATTTT
11	.	TRBV20-1	TRBJ1-1	few	CSARSKTEAFF	TGCAGTGCTAGGAGTAAGACTGAAGCTTTCTTT